This T cell receptor beta chain was found in a study of cytomegalovirus exposure and HLA in healthy donors. There are 13 residues in the CDR3. Trimming left V 2 bases short and J 5 bases short, with 9 bases between. Germline assignment: CDR1 MDHEN and CDR2 SYDVKM. The PCR made use of 60 Vbeta and 13 Jbeta primers. TCRdb's table, derived via immunoSEQ multiplex PCR, lists solely in-frame clones and lacks some. The sample includes about 140,000 clones, about 75% of them seen just once. This chain uses TRBV28 with TRBJ2-5; D call uncertain. Material: PBMCs. The receptor was isolated from a man in his thirties or forties in good health and CMV-seronegative. The chain's CDR3 is CASSLAPAETQYF. CDR3 coding DNA: TGTGCCAGCAGTTTAGCCCCTGCGGAGACCCAGTACTTC.